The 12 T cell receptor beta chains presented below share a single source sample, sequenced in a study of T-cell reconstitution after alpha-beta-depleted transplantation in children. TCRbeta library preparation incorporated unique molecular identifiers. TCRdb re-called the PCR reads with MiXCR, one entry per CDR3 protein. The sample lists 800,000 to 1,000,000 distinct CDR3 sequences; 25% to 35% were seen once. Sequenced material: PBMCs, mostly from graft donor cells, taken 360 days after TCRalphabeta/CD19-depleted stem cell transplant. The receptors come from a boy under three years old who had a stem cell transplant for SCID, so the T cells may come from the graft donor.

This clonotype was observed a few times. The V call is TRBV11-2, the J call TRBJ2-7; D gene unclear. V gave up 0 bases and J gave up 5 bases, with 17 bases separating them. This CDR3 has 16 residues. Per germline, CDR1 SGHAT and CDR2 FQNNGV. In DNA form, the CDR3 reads TGTGCCAGCAGCTTAGATCGGTTAGCTTGGAAGAACGAGCAGTACTTC. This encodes CASSLDRLAWKNEQYF.

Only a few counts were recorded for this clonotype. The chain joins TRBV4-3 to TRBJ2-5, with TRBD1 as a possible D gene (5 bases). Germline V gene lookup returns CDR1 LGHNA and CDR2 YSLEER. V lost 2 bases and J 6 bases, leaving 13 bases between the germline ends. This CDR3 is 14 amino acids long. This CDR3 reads CASSQQGRSKTQYF. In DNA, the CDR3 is TGCGCCAGCAGCCAACAGGGAAGGTCCAAGACCCAGTACTTC.

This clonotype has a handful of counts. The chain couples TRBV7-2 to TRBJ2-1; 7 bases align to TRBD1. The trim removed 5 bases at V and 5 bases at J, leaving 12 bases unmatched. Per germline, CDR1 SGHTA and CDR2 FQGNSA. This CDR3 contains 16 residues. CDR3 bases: TGTGCCAGCAGCGGCCGAAGACAGGGAGTGGACAATGAGCAGTTCTTC. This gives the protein CASSGRRQGVDNEQFF.

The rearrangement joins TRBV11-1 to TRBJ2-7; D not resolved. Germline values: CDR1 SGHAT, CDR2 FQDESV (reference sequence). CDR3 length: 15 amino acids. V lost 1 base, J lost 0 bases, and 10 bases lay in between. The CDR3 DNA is TGTGCCAGCAGCTTAGTTGCTAGGAGCTCCTACGAGCAGTACTTC. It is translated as CASSLVARSSYEQYF.

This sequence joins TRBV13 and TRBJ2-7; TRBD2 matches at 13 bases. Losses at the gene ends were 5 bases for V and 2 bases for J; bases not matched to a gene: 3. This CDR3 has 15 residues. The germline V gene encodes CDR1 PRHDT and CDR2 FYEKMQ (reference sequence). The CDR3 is CASSHTSGGAYEQYF. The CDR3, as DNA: TGTGCCAGCAGCCACACTAGCGGGGGGGCCTACGAGCAGTACTTC.

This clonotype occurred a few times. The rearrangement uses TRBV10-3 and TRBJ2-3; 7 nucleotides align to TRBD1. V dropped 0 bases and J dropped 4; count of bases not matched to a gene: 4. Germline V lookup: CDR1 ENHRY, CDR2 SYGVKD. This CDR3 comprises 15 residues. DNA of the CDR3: TGTGCCATCAGTGAGTCACACAGGGGTGCAGATACGCAGTATTTT. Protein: CAISESHRGADTQYF.

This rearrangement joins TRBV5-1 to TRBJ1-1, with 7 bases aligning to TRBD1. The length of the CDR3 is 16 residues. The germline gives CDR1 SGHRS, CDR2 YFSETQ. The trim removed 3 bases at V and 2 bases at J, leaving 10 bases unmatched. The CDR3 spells CASSYNGGQLNTEAFF. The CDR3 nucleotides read TGCGCCAGCAGCTATAACGGGGGACAGCTAAACACTGAAGCTTTCTTT.

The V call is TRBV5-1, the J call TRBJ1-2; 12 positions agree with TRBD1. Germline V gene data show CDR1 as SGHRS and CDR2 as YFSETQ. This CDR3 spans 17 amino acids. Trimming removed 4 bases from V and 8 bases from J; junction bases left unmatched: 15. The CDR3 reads CASSAPGPGQGALGYTF. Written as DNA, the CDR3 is TGCGCCAGCAGCGCCCCGGGCCCGGGACAGGGGGCCCTGGGCTACACCTTC.

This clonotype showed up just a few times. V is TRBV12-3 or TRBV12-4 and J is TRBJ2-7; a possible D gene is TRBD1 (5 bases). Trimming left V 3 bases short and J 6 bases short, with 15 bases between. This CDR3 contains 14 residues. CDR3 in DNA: TGTGCCAGCAGTTTTGGGGCCTGGGGCTCCGAGCAGTACTTC. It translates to CASSFGAWGSEQYF.

This CDR3 reads CASSLGIAGGTEQFF. CDR3 DNA sequence: TGTGCCAGCAGCTTAGGGATAGCGGGGGGTACTGAGCAGTTCTTC. The gene calls are TRBV7-2 and TRBJ2-1; TRBD2 aligns across 10 bases. The CDR3 totals 15 residues. J gave up 9 bases and V 1 base, and 6 bases lay outside the gene matches. Germline CDR1 SGHTA, CDR2 FQGNSA.

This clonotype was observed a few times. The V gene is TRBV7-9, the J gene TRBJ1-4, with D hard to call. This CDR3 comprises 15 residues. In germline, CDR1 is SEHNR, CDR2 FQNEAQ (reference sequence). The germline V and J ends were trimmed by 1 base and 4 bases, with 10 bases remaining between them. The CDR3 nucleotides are TGTGCCAGCAGCTTAGGGATGACGAATAATGAAAAACTGTTTTTT. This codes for CASSLGMTNNEKLFF. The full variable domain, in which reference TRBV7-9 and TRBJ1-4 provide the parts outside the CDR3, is DTGVSQNPRHKITKRGQNVTFRCDPISEHNRLYWYRQTLGQGPEFLTYFQNEAQLEKSRLLSDRFSAERPKGSFSTLEIQRTEQGDSAMYLCASSLGMTNNEKLFFGSGTQLSVL.

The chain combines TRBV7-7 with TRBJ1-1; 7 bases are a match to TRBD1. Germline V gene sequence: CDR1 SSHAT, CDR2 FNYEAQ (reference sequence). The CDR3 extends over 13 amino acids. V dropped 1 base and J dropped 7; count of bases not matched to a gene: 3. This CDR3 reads CASSLVRDSEAFF. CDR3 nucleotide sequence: TGTGCCAGCAGCTTAGTTCGGGACAGTGAAGCTTTCTTT.